These 19 T cell receptor beta chains share one sample of origin, sequenced in a study of shared clonotypes between healthy human individuals (TCRdb year 2020). Library generation was performed with the immunoSEQ multiplex PCR assay. This immuneACCESS table, as held by TCRdb, lists in-frame sequences with V and J called but not all clones. Of the missing ones, under half trace to an unresolved V gene in checked studies; the others have no known cause. A total of fewer than 1.8 million clones appear in this sample, about 98.5% of them only once. The ten top clones hold around 0.38% of the sample. What was sequenced was naive CD4+ T cells sorted from blood. What the cell subset or site label conveys for this sample: CD45RA+ positively selected. The receptors were gathered from a man between 25 and 39 years old in good health.

As to this clone: The sample has other DNA sequences that encode this CDR3 too. This chain connects TRBV5-6 to TRBJ2-5, with no clear D. The CDR3 runs 13 residues. Per germline, CDR1 SGHDT and CDR2 YYEEEE. Deletions cut 0 bases from V and 1 base from J, with 4 bases between. The CDR3 nucleotides read TGTGCCAGCAGCTTGGGGCGCCAAGAGACCCAGTACTTC. The encoded protein is CASSLGRQETQYF.

The chain carries TRBV6-6 and TRBJ2-7; 11 bases align to TRBD2. The CDR3 covers 15 residues. The V gene end was trimmed by 2 bases and the J gene end by 5 bases; junction bases not matched to a gene: 5. In germline, CDR1 is MNHNY, CDR2 SVGAGI (reference sequence). CDR3 region: CASSYLTSGSHEQYF. DNA for the CDR3: TGTGCCAGCAGTTACCTCACTAGCGGGAGCCACGAGCAGTACTTC.

The chain recombines TRBV9 with TRBJ1-1, with 9 bases that match TRBD1. The CDR3 runs 15 residues. The germline V gene encodes CDR1 SGDLS and CDR2 YYNGEE. V trimming: 4 bases; J trimming: 4 bases; junction bases outside the gene matches: 8. The CDR3 nucleotides are TGTGCCAGCAGCTTTACAGGGGGCGCGGCCACTGAAGCTTTCTTT. Translating it yields CASSFTGGAATEAFF.

With respect to this clone: Additional DNA sequences in this sample encode the identical CDR3. V is TRBV5-4 and J is TRBJ2-1; unclear D gene. The ends were cut back, 3 bases at V and 5 bases at J, with 3 bases in the middle. The CDR3 loop spans 11 amino acids. Germline assignment: CDR1 SGHNT and CDR2 YYREEE (reference sequence). For the CDR3, the DNA is TGTGCCAGCAGCTCGGACAATGAGCAGTTCTTC. Translating it yields CASSSDNEQFF.

The chain joins TRBV10-1 to TRBJ2-1, with 13 nucleotides matching TRBD2. The V gene's germline CDR1 is WNHNN and CDR2 SYGVQD (reference sequence). Germline trimming cut 3 bases from V and 7 bases from J; bases unmatched to any gene: 3. The CDR3 has 15 residues. This CDR3 is CASSELAGGWNEQFF. The CDR3, as DNA: TGCGCCAGCAGTGAACTAGCGGGAGGGTGGAATGAGCAGTTCTTC.

The V gene is TRBV9, the J gene TRBJ2-2; 7 nucleotides align to TRBD1. From germline, CDR1 is SGDLS and CDR2 YYNGEE. The CDR3 has 17 amino acids. The junction had 17 bases not matched to a gene; V was cut back by 5 bases and J by 7 bases. The CDR3 DNA reads TGTGCCAGCAGTCCTTGGGCAGGGGGTGATCGGGACGGGGAGCTGTTTTTT. Protein sequence: CASSPWAGGDRDGELFF.

CDR3 region: CASSDTGRGNEQFF. DNA for the CDR3: TGCGCCAGCAGTGATACCGGGAGAGGCAATGAGCAGTTCTTC. The V and J genes are TRBV10-1 and TRBJ2-1; weak D call: TRBD2 (6 bases). Trimming pared 3 bases from V and 6 bases from J, leaving 12 bases between. The CDR3 is 14 amino acids. Germline V gene sequence: CDR1 WNHNN, CDR2 SYGVQD (reference sequence).

The chain is built from TRBV18 and TRBJ1-5; D is possibly TRBD1 (6 bases). Germline loops: CDR1 KGHSH, CDR2 LQKENI. Trimming left V 8 bases short and J 4 bases short, with 12 bases between. There are 13 residues in the CDR3. The CDR3 region has the DNA TGTGCCAGCGATACAGGGACGAATCAGCCCCAGCATTTT. Amino acid sequence: CASDTGTNQPQHF.

This sequence joins TRBV5-4 and TRBJ1-2; no definite D call. The V gene lost 2 bases and the J gene lost 1 base, with 3 bases spanning the gap. CDR1 is SGHNT and CDR2 is YYREEE in the germline V gene (reference sequence). The CDR3 consists of 12 residues. Here the CDR3 reads CASSFDNYGYTF. The CDR3 nucleotides are TGTGCCAGCAGCTTCGATAACTATGGCTACACCTTC. Combining the CDR3 with reference TRBV5-4 and TRBJ1-2 gives the whole variable domain ETGVTQSPTHLIKTRGQQVTLRCSSQSGHNTVSWYQQALGQGPQFIFQYYREEENGRGNFPPRFSGLQFPNYSSELNVNALELDDSALYLCASSFDNYGYTFGSGTRLTVV.

This chain joins TRBV5-1 and TRBJ2-3; D is ambiguous. Germline lookup yields CDR1 SGHRS and CDR2 YFSETQ. V gave up 2 bases and J gave up 0 bases, with 10 bases separating them. This CDR3 is built from 15 residues. CDR3 in amino acids: CASSLRTLSTDTQYF. In DNA form, the CDR3 reads TGCGCCAGCAGCTTACGAACCTTGAGCACAGATACGCAGTATTTT.

This sequence joins TRBV7-3 and TRBJ2-1; weak D call: TRBD2 (6 bases). The CDR3 has 16 amino acids. V was pared by 1 base and J by 2 bases, with 12 bases between. Germline V gives CDR1 SGHTA, CDR2 FQGTGA. The CDR3 spells CASSLRGERTYNEQFF. The CDR3 bases are TGTGCCAGCAGCTTAAGGGGGGAGAGGACCTACAATGAGCAGTTCTTC.

The chain couples TRBV6-5 to TRBJ1-5, with D unclear. Between the trimmed V and J ends, which lost 6 bases and 6 bases, there was a span of 18 bases. The CDR3 spans 15 residues. Per the germline V gene, CDR1 is MNHEY and CDR2 is SVGAGI. The CDR3 nucleotides read TGTGCCAGCAGGGCCGACGCGGTTGCGGGTCAGCCCCAGCATTTT. Translated: CASRADAVAGQPQHF.

The V gene is TRBV7-3, the J gene TRBJ2-7, with TRBD2 as a possible D gene (5 bases). CDR1 and CDR2 (germline): SGHTA, FQGTGA. The CDR3 totals 13 residues. V lost 4 bases to trimming and J lost 2 bases, with 9 bases between them. CDR3 DNA sequence: TGTGCCAGCAGCTCCGGGGATCCCTACGAGCAGTACTTC. It translates to CASSSGDPYEQYF.

The chain has TRBV19 and TRBJ2-1, with TRBD2 matching over 8 bases. CDR3 length equals 17 residues. V trimming: 2 bases; J trimming: 5 bases; junction bases outside the gene matches: 11. CDR1 is LNHDA, CDR2 SQIVND, per germline (reference sequence). The CDR3 loop is CASSIITGLGVNNEQFF. The CDR3 DNA reads TGTGCCAGTAGTATAATTACGGGACTAGGGGTTAACAATGAGCAGTTCTTC.

The J gene is TRBJ2-7, the V gene TRBV4-3; D unclear. In germline, CDR1 is LGHNA, CDR2 YSLEER. There are 15 residues in the CDR3. Trimming left V 0 bases short and J 1 base short, with 10 bases between. CDR3 sequence reads: CASSQEAFRSYEQYF. CDR3 DNA: TGCGCCAGCAGCCAAGAGGCCTTTAGGTCCTACGAGCAGTACTTC.

The V call is TRBV6-4, the J call TRBJ2-1, with 7 bases lining up with TRBD1. The CDR3 is 14 amino acids. Germline CDR1 reads MRHNA; CDR2 reads SNTAGT. V lost 4 bases and J lost 9; bases outside the gene matches: 9. CDR3 protein: CASSVIEGAGEQFF. CDR3 in DNA: TGTGCCAGCAGTGTGATCGAGGGGGCCGGTGAGCAGTTCTTC.

The gene calls are TRBV15 and TRBJ2-3; the D is unclear. With 4 bases removed from V and 8 bases from J, the gap between germline ends came to 10 bases. Germline assignment: CDR1 LNHNV and CDR2 YYDKDF (reference sequence). The CDR3 is 12 residues long. In nucleotides, the CDR3 is TGTGCCACCAGCATCCCCACGGGTACGCAGTATTTT. This encodes CATSIPTGTQYF.

The V and J genes are TRBV6-5 and TRBJ1-1; unclear D gene. V lost 7 bases, J lost 6 bases, and 18 bases lay in between. Looked up from germline, CDR1 is MNHEY and CDR2 is SVGAGI. This CDR3 has 14 residues. DNA for the CDR3: TGTGCCAGCACCGGCGACATGTGGTCAGCTGAAGCTTTCTTT. Encoded protein: CASTGDMWSAEAFF.

The V gene is TRBV7-8, the J gene TRBJ2-6; 8 nucleotides match TRBD1. With V trimmed by 5 bases and J by 4 bases, 4 bases remained unmatched. CDR1 SGHVS and CDR2 FQNEAQ come from the germline V gene. This CDR3 contains 15 residues. As DNA, the CDR3 is TGTGCCAGCAGCCCAGGGGGCGGGGGGGCCAACGTCCTGACTTTC. Protein product: CASSPGGGGANVLTF. Complete variable domain (other parts from reference TRBV7-8 and TRBJ2-6): GAGVSQSPRYKVAKRGQDVALRCDPISGHVSLFWYQQALGQGPEFLTYFQNEAQLDKSGLPSDRFFAERPEGSVSTLKIQRTQQEDSAVYLCASSPGGGGANVLTFGAGSRLTVL.